This entry lists 10 T cell receptor beta chains sequenced from one sample in a study of T cell responses to AZD1222 COVID-19 vaccine. Profiled with immunoSEQ multiplex PCR; TCRdb holds only in-frame clones, not every one. The sample gives 100,000 to 120,000 clones, about 88% of which show up once; 1.5% to 2% is in the top ten. The source material was peripheral blood, sampled on day 0 of AZD1222 vaccination. These receptor sequences come from an adult in good health.

This sequence joins TRBV10-1 and TRBJ1-1; D not certain. V lost 0 bases, J lost 3 bases, and 17 bases lay in between. Germline lookup yields CDR1 WNHNN and CDR2 SYGVQD (reference sequence). The CDR3 spans 17 residues. Here the CDR3 DNA reads TGCGCCAGCAGTGAGTCCTCGTGGGGTACTGCGGACACTGAAGCTTTCTTT. Translating it yields CASSESSWGTADTEAFF.

CDR3 region: CASSLGPEGYTF. The CDR3 nucleotides are TGTGCCAGCAGCTTAGGTCCCGAAGGCTACACCTTC. The rearrangement links TRBV13 to TRBJ1-2; D uncertain. Trimming removed 0 bases from V and 8 bases from J, with 7 bases in between. Germline lookup yields CDR1 PRHDT and CDR2 FYEKMQ (reference sequence). CDR3 length: 12 residues. The entire variable domain, with the rest obtained from reference TRBV13 and TRBJ1-2, is as follows: AAGVIQSPRHLIKEKRETATLKCYPIPRHDTVYWYQQGPGQDPQFLISFYEKMQSDKGSIPDRFSAQQFSDYHSELNMSSLELGDSALYFCASSLGPEGYTFGSGTRLTVV.

This clone was observed a handful of times. This chain connects TRBV6-5 to TRBJ2-1, with TRBD2 identical over 10 bases. There are 14 residues in the CDR3. V lost 6 bases and J lost 13; bases outside the gene matches: 12. The germline CDR1 and CDR2 sequences are MNHEY and SVGAGI. The CDR3 spells CASSRASGGQYQFF. DNA of the CDR3: TGTGCCAGCAGCCGGGCTAGCGGGGGACAATATCAGTTCTTC.

J is TRBJ1-1 and V is TRBV11-1, with TRBD1 matching 7 bases. From germline, CDR1 is SGHAT and CDR2 FQDESV (reference sequence). The CDR3 length is 15 residues. The V and J ends lost 5 bases and 1 base, in that order; junction bases with no gene match: 7. The CDR3 DNA reads as TGTGCCAGCAGCAACAGGGGTGCGGGGAACACTGAAGCTTTCTTT. It yields the protein CASSNRGAGNTEAFF.

The rearrangement links TRBV5-1 to TRBJ1-2, with D tentatively TRBD1 (6 bases). CDR1 and CDR2 (germline): SGHRS, YFSETQ. This CDR3 is built from 14 residues. V gave up 2 bases and J gave up 5 bases, with 13 bases separating them. The CDR3 here is CASSFNREGYGYTF. As DNA, the CDR3 is TGCGCCAGCAGCTTTAACAGGGAGGGTTATGGCTACACCTTC.

The CDR3 loop is CASSEDASGGETQYF. The CDR3 coding sequence is TGTGCCAGCAGTGAAGATGCTAGCGGGGGAGAGACCCAGTACTTC. The chain carries TRBV2 and TRBJ2-5; the match to TRBD2 covers 10 bases. The germline V gene has CDR1 SNHLY and CDR2 FYNNEI. This CDR3 has 15 residues. Trimming cost V 1 base and J 4 bases; bases outside gene matches: 3.

This chain connects TRBV14 to TRBJ1-1, with TRBD1 matching 7 bases. V lost 1 base and J lost 7; bases outside the gene matches: 3. This CDR3 comprises 13 residues. CDR1 SGHDN and CDR2 FVKESK come from the germline V gene. The CDR3, as DNA: TGTGCCAGCAGCCAAGTTGGGACAGATGAAGCTTTCTTT. Translated: CASSQVGTDEAFF. Full variable domain (outside the CDR3, taken from reference TRBV14 and TRBJ1-1): EAGVTQFPSHSVIEKGQTVTLRCDPISGHDNLYWYRRVMGKEIKFLLHFVKESKQDESGMPNNRFLAERTGGTYSTLKVQPAELEDSGVYFCASSQVGTDEAFFGQGTRLTVV.

The chain has TRBV10-2 and TRBJ2-7; 8 nucleotides align to TRBD2. J lost 7 bases, V lost 3 bases, and 5 bases had no gene match. The germline V gene has CDR1 WSHSY and CDR2 SAAADI. The CDR3 consists of 13 residues. For the CDR3, the DNA is TGCGCCAGCAGTGAACAGCGGGGGCTAGAGCAGTACTTC. It is translated as CASSEQRGLEQYF.

V and J are TRBV3-1 (or the pseudogene TRBV3-2) and TRBJ1-2; no reliable D call. CDR1 is LGHDT and CDR2 is YNNKEL in the germline V gene (reference sequence). Trimming stripped 0 bases from V and 5 bases from J, with 1 base between. The CDR3 extends over 11 amino acids. Here the CDR3 DNA reads TGTGCCAGCAGCCAAGATTATGGCTACACCTTC. Translation: CASSQDYGYTF.

V gene TRBV6-5 combines with J gene TRBJ1-1, with unresolved D. Trimming cost V 5 bases and J 4 bases, with 14 bases left between them. Per the germline V gene, CDR1 is MNHEY and CDR2 is SVGAGI. CDR3 size: 14 residues. In DNA, the CDR3 is TGTGCCAGCAGTCCCGGGCTCCGGCTCACTGAAGCTTTCTTT. Its protein is CASSPGLRLTEAFF.